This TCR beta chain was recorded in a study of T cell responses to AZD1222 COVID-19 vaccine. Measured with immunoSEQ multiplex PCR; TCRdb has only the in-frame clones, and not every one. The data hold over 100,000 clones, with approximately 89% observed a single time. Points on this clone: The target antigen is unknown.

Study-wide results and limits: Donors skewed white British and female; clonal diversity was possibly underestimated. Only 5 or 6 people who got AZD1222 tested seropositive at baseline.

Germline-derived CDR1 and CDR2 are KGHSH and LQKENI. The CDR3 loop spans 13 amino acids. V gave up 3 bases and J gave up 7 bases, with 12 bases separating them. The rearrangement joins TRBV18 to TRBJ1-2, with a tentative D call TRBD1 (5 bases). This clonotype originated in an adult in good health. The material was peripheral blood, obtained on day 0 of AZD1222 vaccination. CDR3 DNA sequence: TGTGCCAGCTCACCCCCTGAAGGGACTGGCTACACCTTC. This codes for CASSPPEGTGYTF.